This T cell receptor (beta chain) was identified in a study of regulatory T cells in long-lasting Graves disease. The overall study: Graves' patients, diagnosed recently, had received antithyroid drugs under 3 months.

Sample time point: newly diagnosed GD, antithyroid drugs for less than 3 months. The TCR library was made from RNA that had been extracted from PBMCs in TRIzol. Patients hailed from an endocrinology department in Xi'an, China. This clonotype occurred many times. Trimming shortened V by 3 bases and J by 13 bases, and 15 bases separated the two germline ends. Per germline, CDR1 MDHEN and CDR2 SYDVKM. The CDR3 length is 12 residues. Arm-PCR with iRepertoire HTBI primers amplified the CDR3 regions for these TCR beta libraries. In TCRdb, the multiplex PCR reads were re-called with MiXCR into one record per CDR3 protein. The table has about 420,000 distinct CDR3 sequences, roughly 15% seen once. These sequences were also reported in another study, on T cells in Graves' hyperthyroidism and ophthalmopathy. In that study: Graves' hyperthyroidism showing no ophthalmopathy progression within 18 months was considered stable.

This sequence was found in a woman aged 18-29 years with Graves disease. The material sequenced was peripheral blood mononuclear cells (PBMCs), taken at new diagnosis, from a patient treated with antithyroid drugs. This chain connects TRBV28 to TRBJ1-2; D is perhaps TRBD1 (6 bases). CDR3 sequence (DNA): TGTGCCAGCAGTTTGTCCAGGGGACTTGTCACCTTC. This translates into CASSLSRGLVTF.